This T cell receptor (beta chain) came from a study of blood T cell repertoires in COVID-19. Individuals drawn from 20 to 30 US areas were about 18 to 100 years old. Each participant's cohort was designated according to participant-reported clinical history. The CDR3 runs to 17 residues. CDR1 and CDR2 from the germline V gene are LNHDA and SQIVND (reference sequence). V shed 5 bases, J shed 0 bases, and the junction held 5 bases outside the gene matches. As originally analysed: How many nucleated cells were present was estimated from reference gene primer amplification. Here immunoSEQ multiplex PCR was the method, and the copy in TCRdb shows in-frame clones only, minus some. V and J calls plus clone size are reproduced from that table; the DNA served to infer D and trimming. Of approximately 250,000 clones detected, 70% to 85% appear once; the ten largest clones hold over 14%.

The source material was PBMCs or T cells enriched from blood (not recorded which). The gene calls are TRBV19 and TRBJ2-1; 12 bases fit TRBD2. This TCR was sampled from a man in his forties or fifties who had recovered from COVID-19. DNA of the CDR3: TGTGCCAGTAGTCGTACTAGCGGGGGGTCCTCCTACAATGAGCAGTTCTTC. As protein: CASSRTSGGSSYNEQFF.